Shown below are 28 T cell receptor beta chains from a single sample sequenced in a study of CD8 T cells in ankylosing spondylitis. TCRdb processed the 5' RACE reads anew with MiXCR; each CDR3 protein has one entry. The sample records fewer than 650,000 distinct CDR3 sequences, over 9.5% being singletons. Study outcomes and limitations: Ankylosing spondylitis blood seemed to carry a telltale TCR beta motif made of roughly 8 highly homologous variants.

Antigen specificity for these receptors is unknown. Specimen: blood, either unsorted or a sorted T cell fraction (not recorded which). The source is a male donor with ankylosing spondylitis.

This clonotype has just a few counts. The gene calls are TRBV6-1 and TRBJ1-2; D call uncertain. The V end was cut by 5 bases, the J end by 7 bases, with 17 bases between. This CDR3 is built from 14 residues. Germline V lookup: CDR1 MNHNS, CDR2 SASEGT. CDR3 DNA: TGTGCCAGCAGTCGGACCGGAACGACTGGTGGCTACACCTTC. Its protein is CASSRTGTTGGYTF.

Only a few counts were recorded for this clonotype. The chain couples TRBV30 to TRBJ2-7; 8 bases match TRBD1. This CDR3 has 14 residues. Germline V gives CDR1 GTSNPN, CDR2 SVGIG (reference sequence). Trimming took 2 bases from V and 4 from J; bases not matched to a gene: 7. The CDR3 sequence: CAWSKTGGLYEQYF. CDR3 coding DNA: TGTGCCTGGAGTAAAACAGGGGGTTTGTACGAGCAGTACTTC.

The V gene is TRBV7-2, the J gene TRBJ1-6; tentative D call: TRBD1 (5 bases). V shed 2 bases and J shed 10 bases, with 9 bases lying between them. From germline, CDR1 is SGHTA and CDR2 FQGNSA. There are 13 residues in the CDR3. DNA of the CDR3: TGTGCCAGCAGCTTAAGGGACCCCTCACCCCTCCACTTT. Translation gives CASSLRDPSPLHF.

The chain employs TRBV12-3 or TRBV12-4 and TRBJ1-4, with 7 bases fitting TRBD1. With V trimmed by 3 bases and J by 4 bases, 5 bases remained unmatched. The CDR3 sequence is 15 residues long. CDR3 sequence: CASSFSGQLNEKLFF. The CDR3 nucleotides read TGTGCCAGCAGTTTTTCGGGACAGCTTAATGAAAAACTGTTTTTT.

V usage is TRBV5-1 and J usage is TRBJ1-1; 8 nucleotides agree with TRBD1. After removal of 5 bases from V and 1 base from J, the junction contained 7 bases not matched to a gene. The CDR3 loop spans 15 amino acids. CDR1 is SGHRS, CDR2 YFSETQ, per germline. In DNA form, the CDR3 reads TGCGCCAGCAGATGGACCGGGACAGGGAACACTGAAGCTTTCTTT. This translates into CASRWTGTGNTEAFF.

This clonotype was found a few times. The chain carries TRBV6-1 and TRBJ1-3; a possible D gene is TRBD1 (5 bases). Between the trimmed V and J ends, which lost 3 bases and 0 bases, there was a span of 9 bases. Germline CDR1 and CDR2: MNHNS and SASEGT. The length of the CDR3 is 15 residues. CDR3 coding DNA: TGTGCCAGCAGTGAGAACAGGCTCTCTGGAAACACCATATATTTT. Protein: CASSENRLSGNTIYF.

As DNA, the CDR3 is TGTGCCATCAGTGACACTAGCGGGAGGGCCTCAGACAATGAGCAGTTCTTC. Its translation: CAISDTSGRASDNEQFF. This chain connects TRBV10-3 to TRBJ2-1, with 13 bases identical to TRBD2. J lost 5 bases, V lost 3 bases, and 7 bases had no gene match. This CDR3 is built from 17 residues. Germline lookup yields CDR1 ENHRY and CDR2 SYGVKD.

This clonotype was observed a handful of times. The chain links TRBV10-2 to TRBJ1-2; no firm D call. V was pared by 7 bases and J by 5 bases, with 14 bases between. Germline CDR1 WSHSY, CDR2 SAAADI. The CDR3 sequence is 13 residues long. The CDR3 protein is CASTRGIGYGYTF. Here the CDR3 DNA reads TGCGCCAGCACTCGAGGAATAGGGTATGGCTACACCTTC.

This clonotype was counted between two and nine times. This CDR3 is CSARRTTGVVNTGELFF. The DNA of the CDR3 is TGCAGTGCTAGACGTACGACAGGGGTTGTGAACACCGGGGAGCTGTTTTTT. The chain combines TRBV20-1 with TRBJ2-2, with 8 bases aligning to TRBD1. Looked up from germline, CDR1 is DFQATT and CDR2 is SNEGSKA (reference sequence). The CDR3 extends over 17 amino acids. With 2 bases clipped from V and 1 base from J, the junction kept 9 bases outside the gene matches.

This clonotype was observed a handful of times. The V call is TRBV20-1, the J call TRBJ2-7; D gene uncertain. The CDR3 is made up of 12 amino acids. V dropped 0 bases and J dropped 3 bases, with 6 bases sitting between them. In germline, CDR1 is DFQATT, CDR2 SNEGSKA (reference sequence). DNA of the CDR3: TGCAGTGCTAGAGAGGGGATCTACGAGCAGTACTTC. It encodes CSAREGIYEQYF.

Concerning this clonotype: Since a much larger clone is just one base distant, this may be a read error. The chain is built from TRBV10-3 and TRBJ2-1, with D tentatively TRBD2 (5 bases). Germline V gene lookup returns CDR1 ENHRY and CDR2 SYGVKD. This CDR3 spans 14 amino acids. The V gene lost 10 bases and the J gene lost 4 bases, with 17 bases spanning the gap. The CDR3 DNA sequence: TGTGCCAAGTCCGGGATAGCCCCATACAATGAGCAGTTCTTC. Translation: CAKSGIAPYNEQFF.

This clonotype was recorded a few times. The CDR3 DNA sequence: TGTGCCAGCGGCAGAGACTATGGCTACACCTTC. It is translated as CASGRDYGYTF. V usage is TRBV6-1 and J usage is TRBJ1-2; D call uncertain. The germline V and J ends were trimmed by 8 bases and 3 bases, with 7 bases remaining between them. Germline CDR1 is MNHNS and CDR2 is SASEGT. The CDR3 covers 11 residues.

This clonotype was detected only a few times. V gene TRBV19 combines with J gene TRBJ2-1; TRBD1 matches 7 bases. Germline CDR1 LNHDA, CDR2 SQIVND (reference sequence). The junction had 11 bases not matched to a gene; V was cut back by 7 bases and J by 5 bases. The CDR3 contains 15 residues. CDR3 coding DNA: TGTGCCAGTACGCTGGTACAGGGGACAAACAATGAGCAGTTCTTC. Encoded protein: CASTLVQGTNNEQFF.

The chain couples TRBV4-1 to TRBJ2-3, with D maybe TRBD1 (6 bases). CDR3 length equals 13 residues. Germline assignment: CDR1 MGHRA and CDR2 YSYEKL. Trimming shortened V by 2 bases and J by 3 bases, and 6 bases separated the two germline ends. CDR3 nucleotides: TGCGCCAGCAGCCAACAGGGGACAGATACGCAGTATTTT. This gives the protein CASSQQGTDTQYF.

The rearrangement joins TRBV5-1 to TRBJ1-1; 10 positions agree with TRBD1. This CDR3 has 14 amino acids. CDR1 is SGHRS and CDR2 is YFSETQ in the germline V gene. The V and J ends lost 2 bases and 6 bases, in that order; junction bases with no gene match: 4. The CDR3 nucleotides read TGCGCCAGCAGCTTAGGACAGGGGGGTTCTGAAGCTTTCTTT. Translating it yields CASSLGQGGSEAFF.

The chain is built from TRBV20-1 and TRBJ2-3, with 8 nucleotides matching TRBD1. J was trimmed by 6 bases and V by 5 bases; bases with no gene match: 7. Germline-derived CDR1 and CDR2 are DFQATT and SNEGSKA (reference sequence). The CDR3 runs to 13 residues. CDR3 sequence reads: CSAPGQAVDTQYF. The CDR3 nucleotides are TGCAGTGCTCCGGGACAGGCGGTGGATACGCAGTATTTT.

This clonotype was seen at least ten times. V is TRBV12-3 or TRBV12-4 and J is TRBJ1-1; no definite D call. This CDR3 has 12 residues. V was trimmed by 3 bases and J by 7 bases, leaving 9 bases between them. This CDR3 is CASSFVRGEAFF. The DNA for the CDR3 is TGTGCCAGCAGTTTCGTCCGGGGTGAAGCTTTCTTT.

This clonotype has more than one count but fewer than ten. J is TRBJ2-1 and V is TRBV20-1; TRBD2 aligns across 7 bases. Trimming took 3 bases from V and 12 from J; bases not matched to a gene: 11. The CDR3 loop spans 13 amino acids. Looked up from germline, CDR1 is DFQATT and CDR2 is SNEGSKA (reference sequence). CDR3 in amino acids: CSASARLAGGQFF. Written as DNA, the CDR3 is TGCAGTGCTAGTGCCCGACTAGCCGGGGGGCAGTTCTTC.

This clonotype was observed at least ten times. The V gene is TRBV5-1, the J gene TRBJ2-1; D may be TRBD2 (7 bases). Trimming left V 5 bases short and J 10 bases short, with 13 bases between. Germline V gives CDR1 SGHRS, CDR2 YFSETQ. The CDR3 covers 12 residues. CDR3 protein: CASSWEGVEQFF. CDR3 nucleotide sequence: TGCGCCAGCAGTTGGGAGGGGGTCGAGCAGTTCTTC.

This chain links TRBV13 with TRBJ2-1, with D possibly being TRBD2 (6 bases). Germline-derived CDR1 and CDR2 are PRHDT and FYEKMQ (reference sequence). The CDR3 totals 14 residues. Trimming removed 3 bases at V and 5 bases at J, with 11 bases between. The CDR3 DNA reads as TGTGCCAGCAGCTTCTTCCGGGAGAACAATGAGCAGTTCTTC. It specifies CASSFFRENNEQFF.

This clonotype occurred a few times. The chain links TRBV6-2 or TRBV6-3 to TRBJ1-2; D gene unclear. Between the trimmed V and J ends, which lost 5 bases and 6 bases, there was a span of 19 bases. The CDR3 sequence is 15 residues long. Germline V gives CDR1 MNHEY, CDR2 SVGEGT. The CDR3 DNA is TGTGCCAGCAGTCCAAACCGCCGGCCGGAAAATGGCTACACCTTC. This codes for CASSPNRRPENGYTF.

This clonotype was picked up a small number of times. This rearrangement joins TRBV18 to TRBJ2-2, with D perhaps being TRBD1 or TRBD2 (5 bases each). The V and J ends lost 3 bases and 1 base respectively, with 12 bases between them. The CDR3 has 16 residues. Germline V gives CDR1 KGHSH, CDR2 LQKENI. CDR3: CASSPQGPKNTGELFF. CDR3 DNA: TGTGCCAGCTCACCCCAGGGACCAAAGAACACCGGGGAGCTGTTTTTT.

In its sample, this clonotype was seen a few times. This rearrangement joins TRBV12-3 or TRBV12-4 to TRBJ1-4; D is perhaps TRBD1 (6 bases). V lost 6 bases, J lost 0 bases, and 8 bases lay in between. The CDR3 extends over 14 amino acids. In DNA, the CDR3 is TGTGCCAGCAGACGGACAGCAACTAATGAAAAACTGTTTTTT. It specifies CASRRTATNEKLFF.

The table lists this clonotype with a few counts. The chain has TRBV20-1 and TRBJ1-5, with unresolved D. The CDR3 loop spans 14 amino acids. V was cut by 3 bases and J by 3 bases, with 12 bases left in between. The V gene's germline CDR1 is DFQATT and CDR2 SNEGSKA (reference sequence). In DNA, the CDR3 is TGCAGTGCTAGTTCCAACAGCCTCAATCAGCCCCAGCATTTT. This codes for CSASSNSLNQPQHF.

This chain connects TRBV18 to TRBJ2-4; no clear D. V was pared by 0 bases and J by 8 bases, with 14 bases between. CDR1 is KGHSH, CDR2 LQKENI, per germline. The CDR3 is made up of 15 amino acids. In DNA form, the CDR3 reads TGTGCCAGCTCACCACCGGCCGGGCCCAAGGACATTCAGTACTTC. Encoded protein: CASSPPAGPKDIQYF.

The V call is TRBV7-9, the J call TRBJ2-2, with D possibly being TRBD1 (6 bases). The CDR3 runs to 15 residues. With 3 bases removed from V and 3 bases from J, the gap between germline ends came to 11 bases. Germline-derived CDR1 and CDR2 are SEHNR and FQNEAQ (reference sequence). CDR3 sequence: CASSFPDSYTGELFF. Written as DNA, the CDR3 is TGTGCCAGCAGCTTCCCGGACAGCTACACCGGGGAGCTGTTTTTT.

This sequence joins TRBV25-1 and TRBJ1-1; no clear D. The germline CDR1 and CDR2 sequences are MGHDK and SYGVNS. The CDR3 contains 13 residues. Deletions cut 2 bases from V and 11 bases from J, with 15 bases between. The chain's CDR3 is CASSEPPPAQAFF. The CDR3 bases are TGTGCCAGCAGTGAACCCCCACCAGCCCAGGCTTTCTTT.

The rearrangement joins TRBV9 to TRBJ2-7, with 8 bases fitting TRBD1. Germline V lookup: CDR1 SGDLS, CDR2 YYNGEE. The V gene end was trimmed by 3 bases and the J gene end by 0 bases; junction bases not matched to a gene: 5. The CDR3 consists of 15 residues. CDR3 protein: CASSGGQGGSYEQYF. CDR3 nucleotides: TGTGCCAGCAGCGGAGGACAGGGTGGCTCCTACGAGCAGTACTTC.